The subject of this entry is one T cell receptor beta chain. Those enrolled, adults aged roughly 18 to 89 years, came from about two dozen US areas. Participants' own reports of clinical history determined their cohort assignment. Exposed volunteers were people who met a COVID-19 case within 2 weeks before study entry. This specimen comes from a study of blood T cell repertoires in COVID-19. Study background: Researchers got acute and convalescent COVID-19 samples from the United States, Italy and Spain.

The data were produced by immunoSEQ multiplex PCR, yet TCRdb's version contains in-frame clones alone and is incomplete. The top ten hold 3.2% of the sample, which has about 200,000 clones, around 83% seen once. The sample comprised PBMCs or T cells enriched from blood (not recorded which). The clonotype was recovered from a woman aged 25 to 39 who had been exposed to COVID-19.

The CDR3 sequence is CASSFSGTGPIEQYF. CDR3 bases: TGTGCCAGCAGTTTTTCCGGGACAGGGCCCATCGAGCAGTACTTC. The rearrangement uses TRBV7-8 and TRBJ2-7; 9 nucleotides match TRBD1. Germline V gene sequence: CDR1 SGHVS, CDR2 FQNEAQ. The CDR3 contains 15 residues. The V and J ends lost 6 bases and 6 bases, in that order; junction bases with no gene match: 12.